The 9 T cell receptor beta chains reported below all come from one sample, sequenced in a study of blood T cell repertoires in COVID-19. Assay: immunoSEQ multiplex PCR; the TCRdb copy retains only in-frame clones and omits some. The sample comprises under 200,000 clones, 83% of which are singletons, and approximately 18% rests with the top ten. The sample taken for sequencing was peripheral blood. The receptor set was obtained from a woman aged 70 to 79 who had recovered from COVID-19.

The table lists this clone with a count of one. V gene TRBV18 combines with J gene TRBJ1-5; D gene ambiguous. Germline loops: CDR1 KGHSH, CDR2 LQKENI. Deletions cut 3 bases from V and 2 bases from J, with 14 bases between. The CDR3 consists of 16 residues. CDR3 bases: TGTGCCAGCTCACCGAGGGCTGGGGATCGCAATCAGCCCCAGCATTTT. Residues: CASSPRAGDRNQPQHF.

The chain uses TRBV7-9 and TRBJ2-3; 9 bases are shared with TRBD1. Trimming at V came to 5 bases and at J to 2 bases, leaving 8 bases not matched to a gene. Germline CDR1 reads SEHNR; CDR2 reads FQNEAQ (reference sequence). This CDR3 is built from 16 residues. CDR3 in DNA: TGTGCCAGCAGCCAAGGGGGACAGGGCCCCACAGATACGCAGTATTTT. The encoded protein is CASSQGGQGPTDTQYF.

There are a few counts of this clone. The V call is TRBV5-4, the J call TRBJ1-1; the D is unclear. The V gene lost 2 bases and the J gene lost 3 bases, with 8 bases spanning the gap. Germline CDR1 and CDR2: SGHNT and YYREEE (reference sequence). The CDR3 covers 13 residues. CDR3 sequence reads: CASSFGEDTEAFF. The CDR3, as DNA: TGTGCCAGCAGCTTTGGGGAGGACACTGAAGCTTTCTTT.

J is TRBJ2-7 and V is TRBV3-1 (or the pseudogene TRBV3-2); 9 nucleotides agree with TRBD2. Germline CDR1 is LGHDT and CDR2 is YNNKEL (reference sequence). The CDR3 has 15 amino acids. J was trimmed by 2 bases and V by 0 bases; bases with no gene match: 2. The CDR3 DNA is TGTGCCAGCAGCCAAGAGGGGACTAGCCCCTACGAGCAGTACTTC. Residues: CASSQEGTSPYEQYF.

This chain connects TRBV7-3 to TRBJ2-3, with TRBD1 matching 7 bases. This CDR3 spans 15 amino acids. With V trimmed by 5 bases and J by 4 bases, 9 bases remained unmatched. Per germline, CDR1 SGHTA and CDR2 FQGTGA. CDR3 amino acids: CASSPRTGYPDTQYF. The CDR3 DNA is TGTGCCAGCAGCCCACGGACAGGCTACCCAGATACGCAGTATTTT.

This clone came up once. V and J are TRBV15 and TRBJ1-5; maybe TRBD1 (5 bases). The germline V and J ends were trimmed by 8 bases and 2 bases, with 13 bases remaining between them. Germline V lookup: CDR1 LNHNV, CDR2 YYDKDF (reference sequence). This CDR3 region has 14 residues. The DNA of the CDR3 is TGTGCCACCGGGGGGAATTTGGGCAATCAGCCCCAGCATTTT. As protein: CATGGNLGNQPQHF.

The CDR3 DNA reads as TGTGCCAGCAGCCCCGGGGTTAGCGGACCCACAGATACGCAGTATTTT. This encodes CASSPGVSGPTDTQYF. This sequence joins TRBV7-9 and TRBJ2-3; tentative D call: TRBD2 (6 bases). Trimming took 5 bases from V and 2 from J, leaving 17 bases between them. Germline V gives CDR1 SEHNR, CDR2 FQNEAQ (reference sequence). The CDR3 extends over 16 amino acids.

The rearrangement links TRBV4-2 to TRBJ2-7; perhaps TRBD2 as D (6 bases). V shed 0 bases and J shed 5 bases, with 14 bases lying between them. The germline gives CDR1 LGHNA, CDR2 YNFKEQ. This CDR3 comprises 15 residues. CDR3 bases: TGTGCCAGCAGCCAAGATTTTCGGGGGTCCAACGAGCAGTACTTC. Translated, it gives CASSQDFRGSNEQYF.

The chain combines TRBV4-2 with TRBJ1-3; D gene uncertain. The CDR3 has 16 amino acids. Germline V gene data show CDR1 as LGHNA and CDR2 as YNFKEQ. V shed 4 bases and J shed 0 bases, with 13 bases lying between them. The CDR3 protein is CASSLRERGSGNTIYF. DNA of the CDR3: TGTGCCAGCAGCCTCCGGGAACGAGGCTCTGGAAACACCATATATTTT.